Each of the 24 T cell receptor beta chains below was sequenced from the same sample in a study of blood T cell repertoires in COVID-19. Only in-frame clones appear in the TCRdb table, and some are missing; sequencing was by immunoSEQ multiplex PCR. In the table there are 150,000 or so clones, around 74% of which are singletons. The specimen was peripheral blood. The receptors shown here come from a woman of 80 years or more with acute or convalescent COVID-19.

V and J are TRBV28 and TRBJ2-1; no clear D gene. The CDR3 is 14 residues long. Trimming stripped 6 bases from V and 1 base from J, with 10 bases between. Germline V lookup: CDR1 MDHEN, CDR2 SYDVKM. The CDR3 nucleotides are TGTGCCAGCAGCTATGCGCGTTCCTACAATGAGCAGTTCTTC. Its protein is CASSYARSYNEQFF.

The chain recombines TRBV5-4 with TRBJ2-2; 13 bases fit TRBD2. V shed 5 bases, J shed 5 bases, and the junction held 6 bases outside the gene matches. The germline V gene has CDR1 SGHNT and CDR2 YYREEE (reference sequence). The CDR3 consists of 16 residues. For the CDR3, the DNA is TGTGCCAGCAGTAAACCGGGACTAGCGGGAACCGGGGAGCTGTTTTTT. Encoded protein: CASSKPGLAGTGELFF.

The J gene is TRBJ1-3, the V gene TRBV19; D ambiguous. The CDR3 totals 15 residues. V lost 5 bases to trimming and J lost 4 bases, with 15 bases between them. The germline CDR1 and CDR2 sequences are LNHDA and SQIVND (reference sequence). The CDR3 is CASSAQPSTGNTIYF. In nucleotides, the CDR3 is TGTGCCAGTAGTGCTCAACCATCGACAGGAAACACCATATATTTT.

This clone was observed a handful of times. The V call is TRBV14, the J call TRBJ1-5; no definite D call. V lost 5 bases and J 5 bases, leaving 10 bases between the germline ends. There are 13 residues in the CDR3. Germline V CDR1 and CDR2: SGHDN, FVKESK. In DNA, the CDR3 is TGTGCCAGCAGCGACAATGTGGATCAGCCCCAGCATTTT. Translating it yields CASSDNVDQPQHF.

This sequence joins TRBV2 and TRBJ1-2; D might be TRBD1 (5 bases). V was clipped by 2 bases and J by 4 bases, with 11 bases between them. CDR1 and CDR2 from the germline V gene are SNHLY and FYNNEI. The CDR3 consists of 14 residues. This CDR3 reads CASSERGLLYGYTF. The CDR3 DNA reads TGTGCCAGCAGTGAAAGGGGCCTGCTCTATGGCTACACCTTC.

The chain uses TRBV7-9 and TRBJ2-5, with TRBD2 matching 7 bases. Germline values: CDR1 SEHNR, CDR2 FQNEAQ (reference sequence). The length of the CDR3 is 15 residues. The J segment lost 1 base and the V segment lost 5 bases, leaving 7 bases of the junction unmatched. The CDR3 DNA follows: TGTGCCAGCAGCCCCACGTCGGGGGGCCAAGAGACCCAGTACTTC. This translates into CASSPTSGGQETQYF.

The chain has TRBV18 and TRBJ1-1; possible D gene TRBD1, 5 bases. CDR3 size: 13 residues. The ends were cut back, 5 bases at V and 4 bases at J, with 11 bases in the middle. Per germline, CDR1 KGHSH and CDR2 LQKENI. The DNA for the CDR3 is TGTGCCAGCTCAGGGGGGAGGGGCACTGAAGCTTTCTTT. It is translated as CASSGGRGTEAFF. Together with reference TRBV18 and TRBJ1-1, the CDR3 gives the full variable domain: NAGVMQNPRHLVRRRGQEARLRCSPMKGHSHVYWYRQLPEEGLKFMVYLQKENIIDESGMPKERFSAEFPKEGPSILRIQQVVRGDSAAYFCASSGGRGTEAFFGQGTRLTVV.

CDR3 residues: CASSLVASGLDTQYF. The CDR3 nucleotides read TGCGCCAGCAGTCTTGTGGCTAGCGGCCTAGATACGCAGTATTTT. The chain couples TRBV5-1 to TRBJ2-3, with 7 bases aligning to TRBD2. Germline V gene sequence: CDR1 SGHRS, CDR2 YFSETQ. V trimming: 5 bases; J trimming: 5 bases; junction bases outside the gene matches: 11. The CDR3 totals 15 residues.

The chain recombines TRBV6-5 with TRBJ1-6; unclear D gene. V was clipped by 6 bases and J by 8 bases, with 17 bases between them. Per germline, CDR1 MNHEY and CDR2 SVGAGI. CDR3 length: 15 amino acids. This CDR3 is CASRPLGPGDSPLHF. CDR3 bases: TGTGCCAGCAGACCCTTGGGCCCCGGCGATTCACCCCTCCACTTT.

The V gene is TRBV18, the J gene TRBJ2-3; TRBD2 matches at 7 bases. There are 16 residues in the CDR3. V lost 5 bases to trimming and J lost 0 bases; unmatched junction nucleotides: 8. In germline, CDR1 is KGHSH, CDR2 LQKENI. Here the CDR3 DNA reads TGTGCCAGCTCAGCCCTAGCGGATATAAGCACAGATACGCAGTATTTT. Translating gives CASSALADISTDTQYF.

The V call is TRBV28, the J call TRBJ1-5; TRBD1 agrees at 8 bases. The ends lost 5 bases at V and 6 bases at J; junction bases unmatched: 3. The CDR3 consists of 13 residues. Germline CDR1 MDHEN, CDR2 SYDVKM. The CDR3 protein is CASSDRGFQPQHF. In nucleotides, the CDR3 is TGTGCCAGCAGTGACAGGGGCTTTCAGCCCCAGCATTTT.

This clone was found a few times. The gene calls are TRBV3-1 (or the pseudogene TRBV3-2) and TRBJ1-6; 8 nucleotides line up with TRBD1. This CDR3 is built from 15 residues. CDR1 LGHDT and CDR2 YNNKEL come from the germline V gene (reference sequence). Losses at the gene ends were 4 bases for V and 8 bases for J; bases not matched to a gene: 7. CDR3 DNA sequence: TGTGCCAGCAGCCCCCTGGACAGGGCACATTCACCCCTCCACTTT. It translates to CASSPLDRAHSPLHF.

The CDR3 DNA reads TGTGCCAGCCTGGGTTTATGGGGAGGGCGTGATGACAATGAGCAGTTCTTC. The encoded protein is CASLGLWGGRDDNEQFF. The rearrangement uses TRBV13 and TRBJ2-1; TRBD2 agrees at 7 bases. The CDR3 is made up of 17 amino acids. V shed 8 bases, J shed 5 bases, and the junction held 18 bases outside the gene matches. Germline V CDR1 and CDR2: PRHDT, FYEKMQ (reference sequence).

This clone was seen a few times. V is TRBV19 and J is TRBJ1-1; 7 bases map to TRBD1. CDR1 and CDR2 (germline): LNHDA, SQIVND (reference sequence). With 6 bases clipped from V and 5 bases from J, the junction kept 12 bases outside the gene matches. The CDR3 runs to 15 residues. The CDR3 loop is CASSPLTGARTEAFF. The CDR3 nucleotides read TGTGCCAGTAGCCCCCTAACAGGGGCGCGAACTGAAGCTTTCTTT.

The CDR3 loop is CASSLLRAGNYGYTF. For the CDR3, the DNA is TGTGCCAGCAGTTTATTGAGGGCTGGTAACTATGGCTACACCTTC. This chain uses TRBV27 with TRBJ1-2; no clear D. Germline lookup yields CDR1 MNHEY and CDR2 SMNVEV (reference sequence). V shed 1 base and J shed 1 base, with 10 bases lying between them. The CDR3 has 15 residues.

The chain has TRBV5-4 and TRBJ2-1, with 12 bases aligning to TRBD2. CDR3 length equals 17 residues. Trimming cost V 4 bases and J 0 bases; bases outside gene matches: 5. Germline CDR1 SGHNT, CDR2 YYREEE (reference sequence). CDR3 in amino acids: CASSQGLAGSSYNEQFF. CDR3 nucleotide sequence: TGTGCCAGCAGCCAAGGACTAGCGGGATCCTCCTACAATGAGCAGTTCTTC. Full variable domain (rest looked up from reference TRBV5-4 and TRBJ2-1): ETGVTQSPTHLIKTRGQQVTLRCSSQSGHNTVSWYQQALGQGPQFIFQYYREEENGRGNFPPRFSGLQFPNYSSELNVNALELDDSALYLCASSQGLAGSSYNEQFFGPGTRLTVL.

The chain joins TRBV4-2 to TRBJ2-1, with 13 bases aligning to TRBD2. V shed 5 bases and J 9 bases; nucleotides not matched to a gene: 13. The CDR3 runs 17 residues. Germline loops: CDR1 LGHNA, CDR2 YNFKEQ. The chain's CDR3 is CASSSETSGRARGEQFF. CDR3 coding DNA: TGTGCCAGCAGCTCCGAAACTAGCGGGAGGGCTCGGGGTGAGCAGTTCTTC.

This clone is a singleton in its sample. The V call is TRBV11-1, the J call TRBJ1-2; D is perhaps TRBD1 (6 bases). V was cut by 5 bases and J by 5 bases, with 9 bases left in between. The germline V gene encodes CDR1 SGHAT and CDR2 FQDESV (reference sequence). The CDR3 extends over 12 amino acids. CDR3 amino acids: CASSQQGYGYTF. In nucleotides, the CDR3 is TGTGCCAGCAGCCAGCAGGGGTATGGCTACACCTTC.

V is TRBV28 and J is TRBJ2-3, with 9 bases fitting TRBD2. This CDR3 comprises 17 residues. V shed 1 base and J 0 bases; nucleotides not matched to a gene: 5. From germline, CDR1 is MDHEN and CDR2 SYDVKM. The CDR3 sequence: CASSLFRTSASTDTQYF. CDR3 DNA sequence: TGTGCCAGCAGTTTATTTCGGACTAGCGCAAGCACAGATACGCAGTATTTT.

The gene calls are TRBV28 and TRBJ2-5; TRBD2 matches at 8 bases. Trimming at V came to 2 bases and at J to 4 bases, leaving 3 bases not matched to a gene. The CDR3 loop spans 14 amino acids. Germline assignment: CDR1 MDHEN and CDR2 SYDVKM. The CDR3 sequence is CASSLSGTRETQYF. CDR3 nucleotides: TGTGCCAGCAGTTTAAGTGGGACTAGAGAGACCCAGTACTTC. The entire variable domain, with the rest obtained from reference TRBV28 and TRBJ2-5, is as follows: DVKVTQSSRYLVKRTGEKVFLECVQDMDHENMFWYRQDPGLGLRLIYFSYDVKMKEKGDIPEGYSVSREKKERFSLILESASTNQTSMYLCASSLSGTRETQYFGPGTRLLVL.

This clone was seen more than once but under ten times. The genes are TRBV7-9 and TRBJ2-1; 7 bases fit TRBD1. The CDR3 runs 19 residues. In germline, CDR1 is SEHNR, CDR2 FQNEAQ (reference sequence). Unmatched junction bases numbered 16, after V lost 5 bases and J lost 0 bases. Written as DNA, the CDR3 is TGTGCCAGCAGCGACAGGATGCGACAGGGTCCGAGCTCCTACAATGAGCAGTTCTTC. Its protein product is CASSDRMRQGPSSYNEQFF.

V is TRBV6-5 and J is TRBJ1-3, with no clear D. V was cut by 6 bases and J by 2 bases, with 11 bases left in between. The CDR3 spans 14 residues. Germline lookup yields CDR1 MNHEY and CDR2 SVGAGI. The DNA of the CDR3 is TGTGCCAGCAGCCTGGACTCTACTGGAAACACCATATATTTT. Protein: CASSLDSTGNTIYF.

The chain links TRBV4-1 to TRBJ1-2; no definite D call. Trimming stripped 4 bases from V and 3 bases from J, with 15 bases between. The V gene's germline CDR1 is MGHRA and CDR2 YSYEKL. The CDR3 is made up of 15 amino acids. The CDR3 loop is CASSPSTASDYGYTF. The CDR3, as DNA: TGCGCCAGCAGCCCAAGCACAGCCTCAGACTATGGCTACACCTTC.

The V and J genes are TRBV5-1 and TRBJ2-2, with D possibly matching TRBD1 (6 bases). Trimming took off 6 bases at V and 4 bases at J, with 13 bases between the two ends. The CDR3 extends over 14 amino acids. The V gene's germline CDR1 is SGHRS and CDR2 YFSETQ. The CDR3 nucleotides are TGCGCCAGCACAGGGGTTTCCCCCACCGGGGAGCTGTTTTTT. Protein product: CASTGVSPTGELFF. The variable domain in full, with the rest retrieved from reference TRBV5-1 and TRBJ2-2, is KAGVTQTPRYLIKTRGQQVTLSCSPISGHRSVSWYQQTPGQGLQFLFEYFSETQRNKGNFPGRFSGRQFSNSRSEMNVSTLELGDSALYLCASTGVSPTGELFFGEGSRLTVL.